These 26 T cell receptor beta chains were all obtained from the same sample, sequenced in a study of shared clonotypes between healthy human individuals. The data were produced by immunoSEQ multiplex PCR, yet TCRdb's version contains in-frame clones alone and is incomplete. The table includes 550,000 to 850,000 clones, under 80% detected once. What was sequenced was memory CD4+ T cells sorted from blood. Subset noted: CD45RA-negative fraction. All receptors derive from a woman between 25 and 40 years old in good health.

Worth noting for this clone: Other DNA sequences in this specimen translate into the identical CDR3. This chain connects TRBV4-2 to TRBJ2-2; D may be TRBD1 or TRBD2 (5 bases each). The CDR3 sequence is 20 residues long. V was cut by 1 base and J by 0 bases, with 21 bases left in between. CDR1 and CDR2 (germline): LGHNA, YNFKEQ. CDR3 DNA sequence: TGTGCCAGCAGCCAAGGGGGGTTAGGCTACGTCAAAACGAACACCGGGGAGCTGTTTTTT. Protein sequence: CASSQGGLGYVKTNTGELFF.

The rearrangement links TRBV4-1 to TRBJ2-3, with 8 bases fitting TRBD2. CDR3 length equals 20 residues. Trimming at V came to 4 bases and at J to 2 bases, leaving 20 bases not matched to a gene. The germline V gene encodes CDR1 MGHRA and CDR2 YSYEKL. CDR3 DNA sequence: TGCGCCAGCAGCCCCACGGATTTCATGAGCGGGAGTCCATACACAGATACGCAGTATTTT. This codes for CASSPTDFMSGSPYTDTQYF.

V gene TRBV5-1 combines with J gene TRBJ2-4, with D perhaps matching TRBD1 (5 bases). V was trimmed by 3 bases and J by 7 bases, leaving 17 bases between them. The CDR3 is 15 residues long. CDR1 is SGHRS and CDR2 is YFSETQ in the germline V gene. The CDR3 DNA sequence: TGCGCCAGCAGCTCACAAGGGGATTTTGGGAACATTCAGTACTTC. Translated, it gives CASSSQGDFGNIQYF. Supplemented by reference TRBV5-1 and TRBJ2-4, the full variable domain reads KAGVTQTPRYLIKTRGQQVTLSCSPISGHRSVSWYQQTPGQGLQFLFEYFSETQRNKGNFPGRFSGRQFSNSRSEMNVSTLELGDSALYLCASSSQGDFGNIQYFGAGTRLSVL.

The rearrangement links TRBV2 to TRBJ2-3, with D possibly TRBD2 on 6 matching bases. There are 14 residues in the CDR3. Germline CDR1 SNHLY, CDR2 FYNNEI. Trimming removed 3 bases from V and 4 bases from J, with 11 bases in between. CDR3 sequence reads: CASSDRLESDTQYF. The CDR3 DNA sequence: TGTGCCAGCAGTGACCGACTAGAATCAGATACGCAGTATTTT.

This clone was recorded many times. Other DNA sequences of this sample code for an identical CDR3. The chain couples TRBV5-4 to TRBJ1-2, with D unclear. V was pared by 4 bases and J by 0 bases, with 10 bases between. This CDR3 contains 14 residues. Germline V gene data show CDR1 as SGHNT and CDR2 as YYREEE (reference sequence). The CDR3 here is CASSPAGANYGYTF. DNA for the CDR3: TGTGCCAGCAGCCCGGCCGGAGCTAACTATGGCTACACCTTC.

To note about this clone: Other nucleotide sequences in the sample specify the same CDR3. The chain joins TRBV5-1 to TRBJ2-1; 11 bases are shared with TRBD2. Per the germline V gene, CDR1 is SGHRS and CDR2 is YFSETQ. The ends lost 2 bases at V and 5 bases at J; junction bases unmatched: 3. There are 15 residues in the CDR3. For the CDR3, the DNA is TGCGCCAGCAGCTTTACTAGCGGGAGCAACAATGAGCAGTTCTTC. It is translated as CASSFTSGSNNEQFF.

This clone was found a few times. The chain links TRBV27 to TRBJ2-7; 12 positions match TRBD1. The ends lost 8 bases at V and 7 bases at J; junction bases unmatched: 3. This CDR3 comprises 12 residues. Germline V lookup: CDR1 MNHEY, CDR2 SMNVEV (reference sequence). CDR3 region: CASRDRGLEQYF. The CDR3, as DNA: TGTGCCAGCCGGGACAGGGGGCTTGAGCAGTACTTC.

The rearrangement joins TRBV6-1 to TRBJ2-7; TRBD2 agrees at 9 bases. Germline-derived CDR1 and CDR2 are MNHNS and SASEGT. V dropped 4 bases and J dropped 8; count of bases not matched to a gene: 18. The length of the CDR3 is 17 residues. The CDR3 sequence: CASSGASGKYLKPKQYF. The CDR3 DNA reads as TGTGCCAGCAGTGGGGCTAGCGGGAAGTACCTCAAACCTAAGCAGTACTTC.

The rearrangement joins TRBV18 to TRBJ2-7; D not certain. This CDR3 spans 13 amino acids. V was clipped by 3 bases and J by 4 bases, with 10 bases between them. Germline assignment: CDR1 KGHSH and CDR2 LQKENI. Here the CDR3 reads CASSPRTDYEQYF. In DNA, the CDR3 is TGTGCCAGCTCACCCAGAACTGATTACGAGCAGTACTTC.

The chain combines TRBV4-2 with TRBJ2-3; 14 nucleotides agree with TRBD2. This CDR3 has 16 residues. V dropped 0 bases and J dropped 6; count of bases not matched to a gene: 2. Germline CDR1 and CDR2: LGHNA and YNFKEQ. The DNA of the CDR3 is TGTGCCAGCAGCCAAGAGGGACTAGCGGGAGCGGATACGCAGTATTTT. Protein sequence: CASSQEGLAGADTQYF.

As for this clone: Other DNA sequences within the sample encode an identical CDR3. CDR3 residues: CASSLAAGGGTDTQYF. DNA of the CDR3: TGCGCCAGCAGCTTGGCCGCGGGAGGGGGCACAGATACGCAGTATTTT. The chain is built from TRBV5-1 and TRBJ2-3; 9 nucleotides line up with TRBD2. CDR1 and CDR2 from the germline V gene are SGHRS and YFSETQ. V was pared by 0 bases and J by 1 base, with 3 bases of the junction left unmatched. This CDR3 comprises 16 residues.

V gene TRBV7-9 combines with J gene TRBJ2-5, with 7 bases that match TRBD1. This CDR3 is built from 14 residues. V trimming: 5 bases; J trimming: 3 bases; junction bases outside the gene matches: 6. Looked up from germline, CDR1 is SEHNR and CDR2 is FQNEAQ (reference sequence). The CDR3 is CASSQTGTEETQYF. The CDR3 region has the DNA TGTGCCAGCAGCCAAACCGGGACAGAAGAGACCCAGTACTTC.

V usage is TRBV20-1 and J usage is TRBJ1-2; weak D call: TRBD1 (5 bases). The V end lost 4 bases, the J end lost 7 bases, and 10 bases lay between the germline ends. The CDR3 has 11 amino acids. In germline, CDR1 is DFQATT, CDR2 SNEGSKA (reference sequence). The CDR3: CSATRQTGYTF. In DNA, the CDR3 is TGCAGTGCTACGAGACAGACTGGCTACACCTTC.

Details on this clone: This same CDR3 is encoded by further DNA sequences in the sample. The chain couples TRBV4-2 to TRBJ2-4; D might be TRBD2 (5 bases). The CDR3 runs 15 residues. V lost 5 bases and J 4 bases, leaving 15 bases between the germline ends. CDR1 LGHNA and CDR2 YNFKEQ come from the germline V gene. In DNA, the CDR3 is TGTGCCAGCAGCTACACTAGTGGATTAAAAAACATTCAGTACTTC. Translation: CASSYTSGLKNIQYF.

The gene calls are TRBV4-2 and TRBJ2-1; 12 bases match TRBD2. The CDR3 is made up of 14 amino acids. Per the germline V gene, CDR1 is LGHNA and CDR2 is YNFKEQ. V shed 4 bases, J shed 8 bases, and the junction held 3 bases outside the gene matches. The CDR3 coding sequence is TGTGCCAGCAGCCTTCGACTAGCGGGAGATGAGCAGTTCTTC. Amino acids: CASSLRLAGDEQFF.

This clone was observed at least ten times. The sample holds other DNA sequences that translate to the same CDR3. The rearrangement links TRBV7-9 to TRBJ2-6; D tentatively reads TRBD1 or TRBD2 (6 bases each). Germline CDR1 is SEHNR and CDR2 is FQNEAQ (reference sequence). The CDR3 consists of 18 residues. Trimming removed 5 bases from V and 0 bases from J, with 17 bases in between. The chain's CDR3 is CASSPMGGGHSGANVLTF. CDR3 coding DNA: TGTGCCAGCAGCCCCATGGGGGGCGGCCACTCTGGGGCCAACGTCCTGACTTTC. Full variable domain (missing parts from reference TRBV7-9 and TRBJ2-6): DTGVSQNPRHKITKRGQNVTFRCDPISEHNRLYWYRQTLGQGPEFLTYFQNEAQLEKSRLLSDRFSAERPKGSFSTLEIQRTEQGDSAMYLCASSPMGGGHSGANVLTFGAGSRLTVL.

The rearrangement joins TRBV25-1 to TRBJ2-5, with 7 positions matching TRBD1. The closer fit of TRBJ2-7 to the DNA end suggests the J call may be wrong. The CDR3 consists of 14 residues. Germline V gives CDR1 MGHDK, CDR2 SYGVNS. CDR3 coding DNA: TGTGCCAGCAGTGCCTGGGGACAGAACTACGAGCAGTACTTC. Its translation is CASSAWGQNYEQYF.

This clone was counted between two and nine times. The chain uses TRBV4-1 and TRBJ2-3, with D perhaps matching TRBD2 (6 bases). The CDR3 covers 15 residues. Germline V gives CDR1 MGHRA, CDR2 YSYEKL. Deletions cut 2 bases from V and 1 base from J, with 10 bases between. Written as DNA, the CDR3 is TGCGCCAGCAGCCAACGGGGGAGTGGCACAGATACGCAGTATTTT. It yields the protein CASSQRGSGTDTQYF.

This clone was found a few times. The CDR3 region has the DNA TGTGCCAGCAGTTTTGACGGCTTGAAAGGTAGGTACGAGCAGTACTTC. Its translation: CASSFDGLKGRYEQYF. The chain joins TRBV27 to TRBJ2-7; D is unresolved. Trimming took 3 bases from V and 4 from J, leaving 19 bases between them. Germline CDR1 MNHEY, CDR2 SMNVEV (reference sequence). The CDR3 is 16 residues long.

The chain employs TRBV2 and TRBJ1-1; TRBD1 might be the D (6 bases). Trimming shortened V by 5 bases and J by 0 bases, and 10 bases separated the two germline ends. This CDR3 spans 14 amino acids. CDR1 and CDR2 from the germline V gene are SNHLY and FYNNEI. The CDR3 nucleotides read TGTGCCAGCAGTCGACAGGAGCTGAACACTGAAGCTTTCTTT. This gives the protein CASSRQELNTEAFF.

This clone was picked up a small number of times. V and J are TRBV7-9 and TRBJ1-3; 7 bases align to TRBD1. Losses at the gene ends were 4 bases for V and 0 bases for J; bases not matched to a gene: 3. The CDR3 length is 15 residues. Germline values: CDR1 SEHNR, CDR2 FQNEAQ (reference sequence). The CDR3 nucleotides are TGTGCCAGCAGCTACAGGGGCACCTCTGGAAACACCATATATTTT. This encodes CASSYRGTSGNTIYF.

Notes on this clone: Other DNA variants within this sample encode the same CDR3. This chain links TRBV20-1 with TRBJ2-1; no firm D call. With 6 bases removed from V and 8 bases from J, the gap between germline ends came to 11 bases. The CDR3 totals 11 residues. Germline CDR1 is DFQATT and CDR2 is SNEGSKA (reference sequence). The chain's CDR3 is CSAPLRHEQFF. DNA of the CDR3: TGCAGTGCCCCCTTGCGGCATGAGCAGTTCTTC.

The chain carries TRBV7-9 and TRBJ1-4, with D uncertain. This CDR3 contains 12 residues. Per the germline V gene, CDR1 is SEHNR and CDR2 is FQNEAQ (reference sequence). V was pared by 2 bases and J by 8 bases, with 6 bases between. The CDR3, as DNA: TGTGCCAGCAGCTTAACCCAAGAAAAACTGTTTTTT. It translates to CASSLTQEKLFF.

The count of this clone is one. The CDR3 bases are TGTGCCAGCAGACCAGGACAGGGGGTAAGCGGTGAAGCTTTCTTT. This sequence encodes CASRPGQGVSGEAFF. The chain carries TRBV7-2 and TRBJ1-1, with 10 bases lining up with TRBD1. The CDR3 length is 15 residues. Germline V lookup: CDR1 SGHTA, CDR2 FQGNSA. Trimming removed 6 bases from V and 7 bases from J; junction bases left unmatched: 11.

V usage is TRBV27 and J usage is TRBJ1-2, with TRBD1 as a possible D gene (5 bases). Germline V lookup: CDR1 MNHEY, CDR2 SMNVEV (reference sequence). This CDR3 contains 14 residues. V was pared by 2 bases and J by 4 bases, with 11 bases between. The CDR3: CASSLKGSGYGYTF. The CDR3 nucleotides read TGTGCCAGCAGTTTAAAGGGGTCGGGCTATGGCTACACCTTC.

The rearrangement uses TRBV6-5 and TRBJ1-5; a possible D gene is TRBD1 (5 bases). The CDR3 sequence is 14 residues long. Germline V gene sequence: CDR1 MNHEY, CDR2 SVGAGI. Deletions cut 6 bases from V and 3 bases from J, with 12 bases between. This CDR3 is CASRTSGHNQPQHF. CDR3 DNA sequence: TGTGCCAGCAGAACGAGCGGACACAATCAGCCCCAGCATTTT.